This TCR beta chain was captured in a study of blood T cell repertoires in COVID-19. Overall study: Researchers got acute and convalescent COVID-19 samples from the United States, Italy and Spain.

Authors' methods: Estimation of nucleated cell counts relied on the amplification of reference gene primers. Only in-frame clones appear in the TCRdb table, and some are missing; sequencing was by immunoSEQ multiplex PCR. The V and J calls and clone size come from that table; D and trimming were worked out from the DNA. The top ten clones hold approximately 3% of a sample with a few hundred thousand clones, about 90% of them seen once. Germline lookup yields CDR1 MDHEN and CDR2 SYDVKM. The trim removed 1 base at V and 6 bases at J, leaving 8 bases unmatched. This CDR3 has 15 amino acids. Material for sequencing was PBMCs or T cells enriched from blood (not recorded which). The chain carries TRBV28 and TRBJ2-7; 8 positions match TRBD2. The clonotype comes from a woman in her thirties who had recovered from COVID-19. The DNA of the CDR3 is TGTGCCAGCAGTTTATTCCGAGGCGGGGGGCGCGAGCAGTACTTC. Its protein is CASSLFRGGGREQYF.